The next 25 T cell receptor beta chains were all read from a single sample in a study of blood T cell repertoires in COVID-19. Data came from immunoSEQ multiplex PCR; TCRdb stores just in-frame clones and leaves some out. The repertoire has 160,000 or so clones, more than 80% of them found once; the top ten carry approximately 2.8%. Sequenced material: peripheral blood. These receptors were taken from a man between 60 and 75 years old with acute or convalescent COVID-19.

The V and J genes are TRBV10-1 and TRBJ1-1, with a weak D call TRBD1 (5 bases). This CDR3 is built from 14 residues. Trimming took 3 bases from V and 11 from J, leaving 19 bases between them. The germline gives CDR1 WNHNN, CDR2 SYGVQD (reference sequence). The chain's CDR3 is CASSEDSGLRYAFF. Here the CDR3 DNA reads TGCGCCAGCAGTGAAGACAGTGGCTTGCGGTACGCTTTCTTT.

V gene TRBV2 combines with J gene TRBJ2-1; 9 positions agree with TRBD2. The CDR3 is made up of 17 amino acids. In germline, CDR1 is SNHLY, CDR2 FYNNEI. With V trimmed by 0 bases and J by 7 bases, 10 bases remained unmatched. The CDR3 coding sequence is TGTGCCAGCAGTGAAGCAGATCTAGCGGGGATTGAGAATGAGCAGTTCTTC. Its protein product is CASSEADLAGIENEQFF.

This chain joins TRBV2 and TRBJ1-3; D gene ambiguous. Trimming shortened V by 1 base and J by 4 bases, and 8 bases separated the two germline ends. Germline loops: CDR1 SNHLY, CDR2 FYNNEI. This CDR3 comprises 14 residues. The CDR3 loop is CASSEGVYGNTIYF. CDR3 nucleotide sequence: TGTGCCAGCAGTGAAGGAGTTTACGGAAACACCATATATTTT.

The chain couples TRBV6-5 to TRBJ1-2; 9 nucleotides align to TRBD1. Losses at the gene ends were 2 bases for V and 7 bases for J; bases not matched to a gene: 5. The germline CDR1 and CDR2 sequences are MNHEY and SVGAGI. This CDR3 is built from 14 residues. The CDR3 protein is CASSYTGQGTGYTF. The CDR3 bases are TGTGCCAGCAGTTACACGGGACAGGGAACTGGCTACACCTTC.

There are many counts of this clone. The J gene is TRBJ1-5, the V gene TRBV4-1; D is perhaps TRBD1 (6 bases). The CDR3 is made up of 13 amino acids. V lost 4 bases and J lost 5, with 9 bases in between. Germline V CDR1 and CDR2: MGHRA, YSYEKL. The CDR3 DNA reads TGCGCCAGCAGCCGTCAGGGGCATCAGCCCCAGCATTTT. Protein: CASSRQGHQPQHF.

V usage is TRBV30 and J usage is TRBJ1-2; 7 positions agree with TRBD1. The trim removed 3 bases at V and 0 bases at J, leaving 7 bases unmatched. CDR3 length: 15 amino acids. The germline gives CDR1 GTSNPN, CDR2 SVGIG (reference sequence). The CDR3 here is CAWRLPGTANYGYTF. The CDR3 DNA sequence: TGTGCCTGGAGGTTACCCGGGACAGCTAACTATGGCTACACCTTC.

This chain joins TRBV20-1 and TRBJ1-4; D is uncertain. Deletions cut 6 bases from V and 8 bases from J, with 10 bases between. This CDR3 has 11 amino acids. Germline V gives CDR1 DFQATT, CDR2 SNEGSKA (reference sequence). CDR3: CSARRREKLFF. The CDR3 region has the DNA TGCAGTGCCAGGCGGAGGGAAAAACTGTTTTTT.

The J gene is TRBJ2-3, the V gene TRBV7-9, with TRBD2 matching over 10 bases. J gave up 5 bases and V 1 base, and 6 bases lay outside the gene matches. Germline V gene lookup returns CDR1 SEHNR and CDR2 FQNEAQ (reference sequence). This CDR3 is 16 amino acids long. The CDR3 nucleotides are TGTGCCAGCAGCTTAGGAGCGGGGGGGCCCGTAGATACGCAGTATTTT. Amino acids: CASSLGAGGPVDTQYF.

V usage is TRBV6-6 and J usage is TRBJ2-1; 9 bases are shared with TRBD1. V shed 0 bases, J shed 9 bases, and the junction held 6 bases outside the gene matches. Germline V gives CDR1 MNHNY, CDR2 SVGAGI (reference sequence). The CDR3 extends over 15 amino acids. The CDR3 bases are TGTGCCAGCAGTTACTCAAGGGACAGGGACTTTGAGCAGTTCTTC. It encodes CASSYSRDRDFEQFF.

This sequence joins TRBV11-3 and TRBJ1-1; TRBD1 aligns across 7 bases. The V segment lost 0 bases and the J segment 5 bases; nucleotides outside the gene matches: 3. Germline-derived CDR1 and CDR2 are SGHNT and YENEEA. This CDR3 is 14 amino acids long. CDR3 sequence: CASSLEGGRTEAFF. CDR3 DNA: TGTGCCAGCAGCTTAGAAGGGGGCAGGACTGAAGCTTTCTTT.

This clone was found once. The chain is built from TRBV5-8 and TRBJ1-2, with a possible D match to TRBD1 (5 bases). V was shortened by 0 bases and J by 2 bases, with 11 bases between the two germline ends. Germline values: CDR1 SGHTS, CDR2 YDEGEE. The CDR3 totals 15 residues. The CDR3: CASSLGQGRNYGYTF. The CDR3 bases are TGTGCCAGCAGCTTGGGCCAGGGTAGGAACTATGGCTACACCTTC.

The rearrangement links TRBV19 to TRBJ1-2; the D gene is possibly TRBD1 (6 bases). V was trimmed by 3 bases and J by 4 bases, leaving 12 bases between them. Germline V lookup: CDR1 LNHDA, CDR2 SQIVND (reference sequence). This CDR3 contains 14 residues. This chain's CDR3 is CASSMVWGPYGYTF. In DNA form, the CDR3 reads TGTGCCAGTAGTATGGTGTGGGGGCCCTATGGCTACACCTTC.

V and J are TRBV24-1 and TRBJ1-2; D may be TRBD1 (5 bases). CDR3 length: 14 residues. Trimming left V 4 bases short and J 4 bases short, with 12 bases between. Germline CDR1 and CDR2: KGHDR and SFDVKD. The CDR3 is CATSEPPQGYGYTF. The CDR3 coding sequence is TGTGCCACCAGTGAACCGCCCCAGGGCTATGGCTACACCTTC.

This chain uses TRBV5-1 with TRBJ1-1, with TRBD1 matching 8 bases. Germline trimming cut 4 bases from V and 5 bases from J; bases unmatched to any gene: 7. Germline CDR1 SGHRS, CDR2 YFSETQ. There are 14 residues in the CDR3. The CDR3 loop reads CASSLTGEGTEAFF. Here the CDR3 DNA reads TGCGCCAGCAGCCTGACAGGGGAGGGGACTGAAGCTTTCTTT. Complete variable domain (other parts from reference TRBV5-1 and TRBJ1-1): KAGVTQTPRYLIKTRGQQVTLSCSPISGHRSVSWYQQTPGQGLQFLFEYFSETQRNKGNFPGRFSGRQFSNSRSEMNVSTLELGDSALYLCASSLTGEGTEAFFGQGTRLTVV.

The table lists this clone with a count of one. The chain couples TRBV7-2 to TRBJ2-1; D may be TRBD1 (6 bases). In germline, CDR1 is SGHTA, CDR2 FQGNSA. The CDR3 is 12 residues long. V gave up 1 base and J gave up 10 bases, with 8 bases separating them. The CDR3 reads CASSLGTEEQFF. The CDR3 DNA reads TGTGCCAGCAGCTTAGGGACAGAGGAGCAGTTCTTC.

This chain links TRBV6-1 with TRBJ1-6; 9 bases line up with TRBD1. CDR3 length: 13 residues. J lost 18 bases, V lost 2 bases, and 8 bases had no gene match. Germline loops: CDR1 MNHNS, CDR2 SASEGT. CDR3 sequence: CASSERGDRVPHF. CDR3 DNA sequence: TGTGCCAGCAGTGAAAGAGGGGACAGGGTCCCCCACTTT.

Turning to this clone: This CDR3 is also generated by other DNA sequences in the sample. The V and J genes are TRBV7-2 and TRBJ2-1; 10 nucleotides line up with TRBD2. Per the germline V gene, CDR1 is SGHTA and CDR2 is FQGNSA. This CDR3 comprises 14 residues. V lost 5 bases, J lost 6 bases, and 4 bases stayed unmatched. The CDR3 sequence: CASSPQRGGNEQFF. The CDR3 nucleotides are TGTGCCAGCAGCCCCCAGCGGGGGGGCAATGAGCAGTTCTTC.

The chain recombines TRBV7-9 with TRBJ2-4, with 7 bases lining up with TRBD1. CDR3 size: 15 residues. V trimming: 1 base; J trimming: 1 base; junction bases outside the gene matches: 1. CDR1 is SEHNR, CDR2 FQNEAQ, per germline (reference sequence). The CDR3 sequence: CASSLEGGAKNIQYF. CDR3 nucleotides: TGTGCCAGCAGCTTAGAAGGGGGCGCCAAAAACATTCAGTACTTC.

The chain uses TRBV7-9 and TRBJ2-1; D might be TRBD2 (5 bases). The CDR3 is 13 amino acids. Germline lookup yields CDR1 SEHNR and CDR2 FQNEAQ (reference sequence). Trimming removed 0 bases from V and 8 bases from J, with 8 bases in between. The CDR3 DNA reads TGTGCCAGCAGCTTAGCCCTCGGGGATGAGCAGTTCTTC. This sequence encodes CASSLALGDEQFF.

The rearrangement links TRBV25-1 to TRBJ1-2; D remains unclear. The V gene lost 5 bases and the J gene lost 6 bases, with 7 bases spanning the gap. This CDR3 contains 11 residues. Germline assignment: CDR1 MGHDK and CDR2 SYGVNS. The CDR3, as DNA: TGTGCCAGCAGTAGGCGGGATGGCTACACCTTC. This codes for CASSRRDGYTF.

V usage is TRBV9 and J usage is TRBJ2-1, with 9 bases lining up with TRBD2. CDR3 length equals 15 residues. Germline CDR1 SGDLS, CDR2 YYNGEE. Germline trimming cut 3 bases from V and 0 bases from J; bases unmatched to any gene: 1. CDR3 bases: TGTGCCAGCAGCGGTAGCGGGAGCTCCTACAATGAGCAGTTCTTC. This translates into CASSGSGSSYNEQFF.

This clone has only a few counts. J is TRBJ1-4 and V is TRBV4-1; D is ambiguous. V was shortened by 3 bases and J by 4 bases, with 9 bases between the two germline ends. The CDR3 runs to 14 residues. In germline, CDR1 is MGHRA, CDR2 YSYEKL. The CDR3 is CASSHGLINEKLFF. The CDR3 DNA sequence: TGCGCCAGCAGCCACGGACTGATTAATGAAAAACTGTTTTTT.

As concerns this clone: An end of the junction does not agree with germline; a read error may underlie this. The chain recombines TRBV4-1 with TRBJ1-6; D is unresolved. The germline CDR1 and CDR2 sequences are MGHRA and YSYEKL. The length of the CDR3 is 13 residues. CDR3 in amino acids: CASNQPRDSPLHF. The CDR3 nucleotides are TGCGCCAGCAACCAACCGAGGGATTCACCCCTCCACTTT.

This sequence joins TRBV7-8 and TRBJ1-5; the D is unclear. This CDR3 contains 17 residues. Germline-derived CDR1 and CDR2 are SGHVS and FQNEAQ. V lost 5 bases and J lost 0, with 17 bases in between. The CDR3 is CASSGGEGANSNQPQHF. CDR3 sequence (DNA): TGTGCCAGCAGCGGCGGAGAGGGAGCTAATAGCAATCAGCCCCAGCATTTT.

J is TRBJ1-1 and V is TRBV5-1; 8 bases are shared with TRBD1. The V segment lost 0 bases and the J segment 7 bases; nucleotides outside the gene matches: 8. Germline CDR1 is SGHRS and CDR2 is YFSETQ. This CDR3 is 15 amino acids long. The CDR3 DNA follows: TGCGCCAGCAGCTTGGACGTCGGGACAGGTGGTGAAGCTTTCTTT. Its protein product is CASSLDVGTGGEAFF.